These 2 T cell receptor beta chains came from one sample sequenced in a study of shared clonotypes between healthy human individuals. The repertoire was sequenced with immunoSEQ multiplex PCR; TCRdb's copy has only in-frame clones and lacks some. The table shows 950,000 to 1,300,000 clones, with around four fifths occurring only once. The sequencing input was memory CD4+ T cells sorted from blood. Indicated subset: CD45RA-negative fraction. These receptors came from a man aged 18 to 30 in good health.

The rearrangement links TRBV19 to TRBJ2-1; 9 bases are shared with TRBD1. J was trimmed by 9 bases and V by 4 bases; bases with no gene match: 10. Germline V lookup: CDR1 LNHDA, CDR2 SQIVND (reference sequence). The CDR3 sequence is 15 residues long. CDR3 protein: CASSTSGTGPGEQFF. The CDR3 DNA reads TGTGCCAGTAGTACCTCCGGGACAGGGCCCGGTGAGCAGTTCTTC.

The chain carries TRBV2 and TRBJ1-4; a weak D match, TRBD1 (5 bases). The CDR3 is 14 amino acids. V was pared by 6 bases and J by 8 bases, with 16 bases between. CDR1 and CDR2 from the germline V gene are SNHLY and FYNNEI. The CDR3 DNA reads TGTGCCAGCAGCCCTCGGACAAGCGGAGAAAAACTGTTTTTT. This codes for CASSPRTSGEKLFF.